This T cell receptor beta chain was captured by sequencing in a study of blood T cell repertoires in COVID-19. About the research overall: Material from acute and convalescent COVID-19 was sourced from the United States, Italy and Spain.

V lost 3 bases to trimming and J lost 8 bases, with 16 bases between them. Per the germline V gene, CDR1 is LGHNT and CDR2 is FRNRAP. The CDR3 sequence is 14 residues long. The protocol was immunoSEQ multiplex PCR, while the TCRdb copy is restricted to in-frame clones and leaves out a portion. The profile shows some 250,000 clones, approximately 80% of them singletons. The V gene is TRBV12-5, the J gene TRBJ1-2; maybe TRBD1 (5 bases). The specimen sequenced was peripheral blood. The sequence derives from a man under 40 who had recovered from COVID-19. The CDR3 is CASGFPEGREGYTF. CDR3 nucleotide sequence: TGTGCTAGTGGTTTTCCAGAGGGGCGGGAAGGCTACACCTTC.